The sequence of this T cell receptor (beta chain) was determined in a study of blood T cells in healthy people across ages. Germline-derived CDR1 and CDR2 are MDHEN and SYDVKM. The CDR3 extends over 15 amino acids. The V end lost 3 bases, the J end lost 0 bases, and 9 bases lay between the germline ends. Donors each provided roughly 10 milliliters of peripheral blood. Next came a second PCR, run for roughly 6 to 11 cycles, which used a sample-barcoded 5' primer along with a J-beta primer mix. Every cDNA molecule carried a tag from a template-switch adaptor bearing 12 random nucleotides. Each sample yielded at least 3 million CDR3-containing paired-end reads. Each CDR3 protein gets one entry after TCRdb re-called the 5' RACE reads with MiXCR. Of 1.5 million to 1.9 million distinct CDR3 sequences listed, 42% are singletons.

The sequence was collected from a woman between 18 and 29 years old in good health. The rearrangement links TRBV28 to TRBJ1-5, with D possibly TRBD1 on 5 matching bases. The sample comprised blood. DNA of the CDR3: TGTGCCAGCAGTTTCCCCGACAGTAGCAATCAGCCCCAGCATTTT. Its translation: CASSFPDSSNQPQHF.